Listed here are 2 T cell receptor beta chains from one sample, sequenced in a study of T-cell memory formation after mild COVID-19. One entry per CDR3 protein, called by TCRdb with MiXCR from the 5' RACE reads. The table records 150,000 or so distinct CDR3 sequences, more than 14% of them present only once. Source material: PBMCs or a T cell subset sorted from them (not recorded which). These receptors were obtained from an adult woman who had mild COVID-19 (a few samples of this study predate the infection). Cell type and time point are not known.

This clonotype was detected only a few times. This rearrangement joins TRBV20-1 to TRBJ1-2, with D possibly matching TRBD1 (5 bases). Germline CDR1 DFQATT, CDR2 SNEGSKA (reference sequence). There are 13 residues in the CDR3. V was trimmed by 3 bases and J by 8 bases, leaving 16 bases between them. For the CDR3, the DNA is TGCAGTGCTAGCCCATCTAGTTGGGGCGGCTACACCTTC. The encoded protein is CSASPSSWGGYTF.

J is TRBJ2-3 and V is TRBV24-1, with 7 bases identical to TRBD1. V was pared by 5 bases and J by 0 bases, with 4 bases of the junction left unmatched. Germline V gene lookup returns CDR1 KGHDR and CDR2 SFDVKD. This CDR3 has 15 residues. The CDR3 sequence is CATSGRQGSTDTQYF. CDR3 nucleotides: TGTGCCACCAGTGGGAGACAGGGTAGCACAGATACGCAGTATTTT.